This T cell receptor beta chain was observed in a study of T cell responses to AZD1222 COVID-19 vaccine. Here immunoSEQ multiplex PCR was the method, and the copy in TCRdb shows in-frame clones only, minus some. Of almost 70,000 clones detected, roughly 80% appear once; the ten largest clones hold approximately 25%. Concerning this clone: Its antigen is as yet unknown.

Findings and caveats of the study: Donor demographics were predominantly white British with a female majority; clonal diversity may be underestimated. At 160-218 and 743-854, vaccine-associated CD4 TCRs were dominant, and they spanned spike. There were repertoire samples only from the period after the peak T cell response. Two AZD1222 doses significantly raised spike-specific TCR breadth and depth over controls.

Trimming took 0 bases from V and 3 from J, leaving 12 bases between them. The CDR3 length is 15 residues. Germline CDR1 MNHEY, CDR2 SVGAGI. The chain is built from TRBV6-5 and TRBJ2-7; unclear D gene. The specimen comprised peripheral blood, sampled 28 days after the second AZD1222 dose. The clonotype was recovered from an adult who received the AZD1222 COVID-19 vaccine. CDR3 residues: CASSYSPHQFYEQYF. The CDR3 DNA follows: TGTGCCAGCAGTTACTCCCCCCACCAGTTCTACGAGCAGTACTTC.